This TCR beta chain is from a study of identical twins. The CDR3 contains 15 residues. CDR1 is DFQATT, CDR2 SNEGSKA, per germline (reference sequence). Trimming took 3 bases from V and 1 from J, leaving 12 bases between them. This clonotype was seen only a few times. One entry per CDR3 protein results from TCRdb running MiXCR on the 5' RACE reads. The sample gives around 680,000 distinct CDR3 sequences, 8.6% of which show up once; 0.85% to 1% is in the top ten. This same sample was also taken into another study, of yellow fever vaccine responses in identical twins.

Material: PBMCs. The chain is built from TRBV20-1 and TRBJ2-2; tentatively, D is TRBD1 (6 bases). This receptor was identified in a woman aged 18-35 years in good health. The CDR3 sequence: CSASTGNVNTGELFF. DNA for the CDR3: TGCAGTGCTAGTACAGGGAATGTGAACACCGGGGAGCTGTTTTTT.